The following is a TCR beta chain sequence with its context. This receptor's antigen is unknown. Base quality data are lacking; no much larger clone is found one base away. Library preparation used PCR. Sequencing was carried out with an Illumina HiSeq 2500. Molecular barcoding was employed in the preparation of TCR libraries, with unique molecular identifiers being used to normalize TCRbeta repertoire quantification. The public reads were run again by TCRdb, first through fastp at Q25 and then through MiXCR, and only productive beta chains were kept. One record per CDR3 amino acid sequence lists the most common genes and DNA. The sample table records roughly 570,000 distinct CDR3 sequences; 25% to 30% of these occur just once. The ten top clones hold about 35% of the sample. The data are from a study of T-cell reconstitution after alpha-beta-depleted transplantation in children (dated by TCRdb to the mid-2010s). Regarding the study in general: Using TCR repertoire profiling, the study quantitatively followed how T-cell immune reconstitution unfolded in children after TCRalphabeta/CD19-depleted allogeneic hematopoietic cell transplantation. On the study overall, not on this receptor specifically: Over the following months the frequencies of hyperexpanded clones went down, and after one year T-cell counts and TCRbeta diversity were mostly credited to newly produced T cells. The apparently early alphabetaT-cell count recovery about two months after transplant was reportedly dependent on only several hundred rapidly expanded clones derived from non-depleted graft cells. The high TCRbeta diversity at day 60 in some patients was ascribed to recipient T cells and intrathymic progenitors that had survived conditioning.

What this sample's treatment or condition label stands for: allogeneic hematopoietic cell transplantation with graft depleted of TCRalphabeta T cells and CD19 B cells. The children who served as transplant recipients had been given grafts of TCRalphabeta/CD19-depleted allogeneic hematopoietic cells. The junction shows trimming of 3 bases on V and 1 base on J, plus 7 bases between the germline ends. There are 14 amino acids in the CDR3, from cysteine to phenylalanine inclusive. Only the CDR3 DNA is retained, 42 bases long and in frame from the first base. This receptor chain uses TRBV12-3 or TRBV12-4 and TRBJ2-1; confidence is insufficient to name the D gene. The sequenced sample was PBMCs, obtained before TCRalphabeta/CD19-depleted stem cell transplant. The receptor was isolated from a boy under two years old with Wiskott-Aldrich syndrome, due to receive a stem cell transplant. The CDR3 sequence is CASSFVRSYNEQFF. The nucleotide sequence is TGTGCCAGCAGTTTCGTCAGGTCCTACAATGAGCAGTTCTTC.